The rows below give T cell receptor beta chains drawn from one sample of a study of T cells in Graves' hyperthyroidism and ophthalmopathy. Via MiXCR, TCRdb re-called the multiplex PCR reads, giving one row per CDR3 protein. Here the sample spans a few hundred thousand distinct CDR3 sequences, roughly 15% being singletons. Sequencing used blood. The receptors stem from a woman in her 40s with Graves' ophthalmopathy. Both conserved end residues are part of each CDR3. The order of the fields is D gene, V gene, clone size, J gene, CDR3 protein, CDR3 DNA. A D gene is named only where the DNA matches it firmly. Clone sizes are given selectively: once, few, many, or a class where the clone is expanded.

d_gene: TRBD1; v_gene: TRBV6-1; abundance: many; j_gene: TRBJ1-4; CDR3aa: CASRLGTGSDEKLFF; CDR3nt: TGTGCCAGCAGACTCGGGACAGGGTCGGACGAAAAACTGTTTTTT
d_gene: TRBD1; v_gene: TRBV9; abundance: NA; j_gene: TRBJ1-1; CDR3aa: CASSGRQGAQGTEAFF; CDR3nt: TGTGCCAGCAGCGGTAGACAGGGGGCCCAGGGCACTGAAGCTTTCTTT
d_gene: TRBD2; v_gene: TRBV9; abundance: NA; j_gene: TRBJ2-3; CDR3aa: CASSVGRLAGGKGFSTDTQYF; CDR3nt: TGTGCCAGCAGCGTAGGAAGACTAGCGGGGGGTAAAGGGTTTAGCACAGATACGCAGTATTTT
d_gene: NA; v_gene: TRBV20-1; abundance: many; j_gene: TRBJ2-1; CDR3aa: CSAPRSAEQHRKQFF; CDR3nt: TGCAGTGCTCCGAGGTCAGCGGAACAGCACCGAAAGCAGTTCTTC
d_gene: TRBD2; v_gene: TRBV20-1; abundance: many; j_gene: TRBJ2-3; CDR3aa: CSARIAGGPDTQYF; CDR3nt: TGCAGTGCTAGGATAGCGGGGGGGCCAGATACGCAGTATTTT
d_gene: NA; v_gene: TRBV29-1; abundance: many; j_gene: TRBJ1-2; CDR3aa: CPLPPRGVDVDYGYTF; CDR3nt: TGTCCCCTTCCTCCGAGGGGAGTAGACGTCGACTATGGCTACACCTTC
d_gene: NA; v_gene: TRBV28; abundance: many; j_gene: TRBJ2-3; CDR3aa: CASSDTGYTDTQYF; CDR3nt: TGTGCCAGCAGCGATACAGGGTACACAGATACGCAGTATTTT
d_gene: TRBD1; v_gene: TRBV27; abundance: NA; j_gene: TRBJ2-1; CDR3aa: CASSWGQGIHNEQFF; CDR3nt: TGTGCCAGCAGCTGGGGACAGGGGATCCACAATGAGCAGTTCTTC
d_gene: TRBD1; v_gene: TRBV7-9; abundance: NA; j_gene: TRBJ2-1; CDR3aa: CASSLPGGTGPTGEQFF; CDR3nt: TGTGCCAGCAGCTTACCAGGCGGGACAGGGCCCACCGGGGAGCAGTTCTTC
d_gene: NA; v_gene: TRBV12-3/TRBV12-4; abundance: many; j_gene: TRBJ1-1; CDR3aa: CASREGWVNTEAFF; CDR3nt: TGTGCCAGCAGGGAGGGGTGGGTTAACACTGAAGCTTTCTTT
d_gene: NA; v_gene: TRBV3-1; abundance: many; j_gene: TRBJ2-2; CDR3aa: CASSQLKGAGELFF; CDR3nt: TGTGCCAGCAGCCAATTAAAAGGAGCCGGGGAGCTGTTTTTT
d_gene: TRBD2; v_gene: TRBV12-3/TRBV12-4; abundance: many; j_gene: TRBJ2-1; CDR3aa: CASSPAGGGYNEQFF; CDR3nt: TGTGCCAGCAGTCCAGCGGGGGGGGGCTACAATGAGCAGTTCTTC
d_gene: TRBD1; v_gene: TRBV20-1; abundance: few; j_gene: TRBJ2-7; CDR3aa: CSAKGQGPYEQYF; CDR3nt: TGCAGTGCTAAGGGACAGGGCCCTTACGAGCAGTACTTC
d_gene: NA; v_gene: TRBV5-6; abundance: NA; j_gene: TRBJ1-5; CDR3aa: CASSLNWDQPQHF; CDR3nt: TGTGCCAGCAGCTTGAATTGGGATCAGCCCCAGCATTTT
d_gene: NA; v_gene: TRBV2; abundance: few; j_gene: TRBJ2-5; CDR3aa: CASGTGTAQETQYF; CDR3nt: TGTGCCAGCGGGACCGGGACTGCACAAGAGACCCAGTACTTC
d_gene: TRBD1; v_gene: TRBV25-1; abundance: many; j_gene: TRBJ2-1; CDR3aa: CASQGRQGDYNEQFF; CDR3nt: TGTGCCAGCCAAGGTAGACAGGGGGACTACAATGAGCAGTTCTTC
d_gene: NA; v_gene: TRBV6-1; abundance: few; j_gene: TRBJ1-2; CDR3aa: CASSASQGSGYTF; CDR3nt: TGTGCCAGCAGTGCAAGCCAGGGGTCTGGCTACACCTTC
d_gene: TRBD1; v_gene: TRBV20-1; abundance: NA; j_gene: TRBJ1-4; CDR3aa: CSAIKQGRAATNEKLFF; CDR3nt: TGCAGTGCTATAAAACAGGGGAGGGCGGCAACTAATGAAAAACTGTTTTTT
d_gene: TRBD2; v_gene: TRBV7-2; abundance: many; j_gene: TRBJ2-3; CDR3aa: CASSLAASGGGDTQYF; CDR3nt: TGTGCCAGCAGCTTAGCAGCTAGCGGGGGGGGAGATACGCAGTATTTT
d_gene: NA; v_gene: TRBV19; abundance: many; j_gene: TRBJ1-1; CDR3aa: CASKPRLGSRQTNTEAFF; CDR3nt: TGTGCCAGTAAGCCGAGGTTGGGCTCACGACAGACTAACACTGAAGCTTTCTTT
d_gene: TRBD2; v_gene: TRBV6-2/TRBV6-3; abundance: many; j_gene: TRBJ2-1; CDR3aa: CASTKRTSGIPFSYNEQFF; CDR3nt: TGTGCCAGCACTAAACGGACTAGCGGGATTCCTTTTTCCTACAATGAGCAGTTCTTC
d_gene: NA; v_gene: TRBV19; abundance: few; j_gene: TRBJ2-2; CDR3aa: CASSIQSGALAGEPFF; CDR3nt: TGTGCCAGTAGTATCCAATCAGGGGCTTTGGCCGGGGAGCCGTTTTTT
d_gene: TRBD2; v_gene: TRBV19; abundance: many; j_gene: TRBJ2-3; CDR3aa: CASSLTSGSPTDTQYF; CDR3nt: TGTGCCAGTAGTCTGACTAGCGGGAGCCCCACAGATACGCAGTATTTT
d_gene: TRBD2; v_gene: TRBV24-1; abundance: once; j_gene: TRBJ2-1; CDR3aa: CATSRASGNYEQFF; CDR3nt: TGTGCCACCAGCAGGGCTAGCGGGAATTATGAGCAGTTCTTC
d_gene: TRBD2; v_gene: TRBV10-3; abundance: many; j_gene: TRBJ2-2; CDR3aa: CAISLEASGSSHTGELFF; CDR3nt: TGTGCCATCAGTCTTGAGGCCAGCGGGAGTTCTCACACCGGGGAGCTGTTTTTT
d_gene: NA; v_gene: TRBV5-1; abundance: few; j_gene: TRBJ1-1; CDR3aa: CASRSPGQEAFF; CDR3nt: TGCGCCAGCAGATCACCGGGGCAGGAAGCTTTCTTT